Each of the 12 T cell receptor beta chains below was sequenced from the same sample in a study of blood T cells in healthy people across ages. Alongside a J-beta primer mix, a sample-barcoded 5' primer served in a second PCR lasting about 7 to 11 cycles. TCRdb reprocessed the 5' RACE reads via MiXCR and lists one record per CDR3 protein. The sample carries about 1,500,000 distinct CDR3 sequences, about 43% recorded once. The sequencing input was blood. These receptors came from a woman in her late teens or twenties in good health.

This clonotype was counted only a few times. The chain employs TRBV5-1 and TRBJ2-1; 9 nucleotides line up with TRBD1. After removal of 2 bases from V and 7 bases from J, the junction contained 7 bases not matched to a gene. Germline CDR1 is SGHRS and CDR2 is YFSETQ. The CDR3 is made up of 15 amino acids. DNA of the CDR3: TGCGCCAGCAGCTTAGGGACAGGGTCGGTGAATGAGCAGTTCTTC. Encoded protein: CASSLGTGSVNEQFF. The full variable domain, in which reference TRBV5-1 and TRBJ2-1 provide the parts outside the CDR3, is KAGVTQTPRYLIKTRGQQVTLSCSPISGHRSVSWYQQTPGQGLQFLFEYFSETQRNKGNFPGRFSGRQFSNSRSEMNVSTLELGDSALYLCASSLGTGSVNEQFFGPGTRLTVL.

This clonotype appeared a few times. The CDR3 region is CASSPPKSVNEQFF. As DNA, the CDR3 is TGTGCCAGCTCACCCCCGAAGAGCGTAAATGAGCAGTTCTTC. The rearrangement uses TRBV18 and TRBJ2-1; D uncertain. The CDR3 loop spans 14 amino acids. The V end lost 3 bases, the J end lost 7 bases, and 13 bases lay between the germline ends. In germline, CDR1 is KGHSH, CDR2 LQKENI.

This clonotype was recorded a few times. The V gene is TRBV18, the J gene TRBJ2-7; 14 nucleotides line up with TRBD2. The CDR3 extends over 15 amino acids. Germline V gene sequence: CDR1 KGHSH, CDR2 LQKENI. J was trimmed by 11 bases and V by 2 bases; bases with no gene match: 8. CDR3 sequence (DNA): TGTGCCAGCTCACCAGAGACGGGACTAGCGGGAGTTAAGTACTTC. As protein: CASSPETGLAGVKYF. Full variable domain (rest looked up from reference TRBV18 and TRBJ2-7): NAGVMQNPRHLVRRRGQEARLRCSPMKGHSHVYWYRQLPEEGLKFMVYLQKENIIDESGMPKERFSAEFPKEGPSILRIQQVVRGDSAAYFCASSPETGLAGVKYFGPGTRLTVT.

This clonotype has a handful of counts. This chain joins TRBV4-1 and TRBJ2-7; D call uncertain. V was trimmed by 1 base and J by 1 base, leaving 11 bases between them. This CDR3 is built from 15 residues. Germline CDR1 is MGHRA and CDR2 is YSYEKL. This CDR3 reads CASSQVAGPSYEQYF. DNA for the CDR3: TGCGCCAGCAGCCAAGTGGCCGGGCCTTCCTACGAGCAGTACTTC.

This clonotype was seen once. The rearrangement links TRBV6-6 to TRBJ1-4; the D is unclear. This CDR3 contains 13 residues. Germline CDR1 MNHNY, CDR2 SVGAGI (reference sequence). The V and J ends lost 8 bases and 7 bases respectively, with 14 bases between them. CDR3 protein: CASQTGMGEKLFF. CDR3 DNA sequence: TGTGCCAGCCAAACGGGAATGGGTGAAAAACTGTTTTTT.

Only a few counts were recorded for this clonotype. The rearrangement uses TRBV27 and TRBJ2-3, with 7 bases that match TRBD1. The V gene's germline CDR1 is MNHEY and CDR2 SMNVEV (reference sequence). This CDR3 region has 15 residues. The ends lost 5 bases at V and 8 bases at J; junction bases unmatched: 13. CDR3 amino acids: CASSLYQMGQTTQYF. The CDR3 bases are TGTGCCAGCAGTCTATACCAGATGGGACAGACTACGCAGTATTTT.

This clonotype was seen a handful of times. The chain joins TRBV20-1 to TRBJ2-1, with TRBD2 identical over 8 bases. Looked up from germline, CDR1 is DFQATT and CDR2 is SNEGSKA (reference sequence). With 5 bases clipped from V and 6 bases from J, the junction kept 6 bases outside the gene matches. This CDR3 is built from 13 residues. The CDR3 region has the DNA TGCAGTGCTCCGCTAGCGGGCCTCAATGAGCAGTTCTTC. Residues: CSAPLAGLNEQFF.

The chain joins TRBV6-5 to TRBJ2-3; TRBD2 agrees at 9 bases. The CDR3 is made up of 18 amino acids. Per germline, CDR1 MNHEY and CDR2 SVGAGI. Losses at the gene ends were 3 bases for V and 2 bases for J; bases not matched to a gene: 12. CDR3 in amino acids: CASSYSGSGGLFTDTQYF. The CDR3 bases are TGTGCCAGCAGTTATTCTGGTAGCGGGGGTCTTTTCACAGATACGCAGTATTTT.

The V and J genes are TRBV6-1 and TRBJ2-3; D is perhaps TRBD1 or TRBD2 (6 bases each). V shed 3 bases and J shed 3 bases, with 16 bases lying between them. Germline V gives CDR1 MNHNS, CDR2 SASEGT. CDR3 size: 16 residues. CDR3 region: CASSEGRGGRTDTQYF. The CDR3 bases are TGTGCCAGCAGTGAGGGCAGGGGAGGTAGGACAGATACGCAGTATTTT.

The chain has TRBV7-2 and TRBJ1-5; possible D gene TRBD1, 5 bases. The V gene's germline CDR1 is SGHTA and CDR2 FQGNSA. V lost 5 bases and J lost 5, with 13 bases in between. The length of the CDR3 is 14 residues. In DNA form, the CDR3 reads TGTGCCAGCAGCGACAGCACACCCGATCAGCCCCAGCATTTT. Translating gives CASSDSTPDQPQHF. The full variable domain, with the rest looked up from reference TRBV7-2 and TRBJ1-5, is GAGVSQSPSNKVTEKGKDVELRCDPISGHTALYWYRQSLGQGLEFLIYFQGNSAPDKSGLPSDRFSAERTGGSVSTLTIQRTQQEDSAVYLCASSDSTPDQPQHFGDGTRLSIL.

There are a few counts of this clonotype. The chain uses TRBV7-9 and TRBJ1-4; D not certain. V gave up 0 bases and J gave up 8 bases, with 16 bases separating them. CDR1 is SEHNR and CDR2 is FQNEAQ in the germline V gene (reference sequence). The CDR3 is 16 amino acids. The CDR3 bases are TGTGCCAGCAGCTTAGCGATTGACCGGGCGGGGGAAAAACTGTTTTTT. It yields the protein CASSLAIDRAGEKLFF. Based on the CDR3 plus reference TRBV7-9 and TRBJ1-4, the full variable domain is DTGVSQNPRHKITKRGQNVTFRCDPISEHNRLYWYRQTLGQGPEFLTYFQNEAQLEKSRLLSDRFSAERPKGSFSTLEIQRTEQGDSAMYLCASSLAIDRAGEKLFFGSGTQLSVL.

A note on this clonotype: The germline gene is not matched at one end of the junction; a read error may be the cause. The chain uses TRBV6-5 and TRBJ2-4; possible D gene TRBD1, 6 bases. TRBJ2-5 explains the end of the DNA better; the J call may be wrong. Germline V CDR1 and CDR2: MNHEY, SVGAGI. This CDR3 has 17 amino acids. CDR3 in DNA: TGCGCCAGCAGTTACGGTTGGGGGCCGGGACCGCAAGAGACCCAGTACTTC. It translates to CASSYGWGPGPQETQYF.